The 9 T cell receptor beta chains listed next were all sequenced from one sample in a study of Ad26.COV2.S vaccination and SARS-CoV-2 variants. Clones were sequenced by immunoSEQ multiplex PCR, and TCRdb holds only the in-frame ones, with some missing. This table holds about 680,000 clones, around 90% found once. Treatment reported: roughly 19 received Ad26.COV2.S at low or high dose, single or two shots; several received placebo; per-sample allocation not given. Day 63 after the first vaccine or placebo injection was the time point for sampling. Sequencing was performed on peripheral blood, taken in a trial of Ad26.COV2.S vaccine versus placebo. These receptors were taken from a person between 18 and 65 years old who received the Ad26.COV2.S COVID-19 vaccine or a placebo.

This chain uses TRBV23-1 with TRBJ2-2; the D is unclear. TRBV23-1 is sorted into the ORF group, with uncertain function. Trimming removed 3 bases from V and 4 bases from J, with 12 bases in between. The CDR3 contains 15 residues. CDR3 sequence reads: CASSQAGYGTGELFF. The CDR3 nucleotides read TGCGCCAGCAGTCAGGCAGGATATGGCACCGGGGAGCTGTTTTTT.

CDR3 loop: CAWSKGAGYEQYF. CDR3 nucleotides: TGTGCCTGGAGTAAGGGGGCCGGGTACGAGCAGTACTTC. The V gene is TRBV30, the J gene TRBJ2-7, with 7 bases aligning to TRBD1. CDR1 GTSNPN and CDR2 SVGIG come from the germline V gene (reference sequence). J gave up 4 bases and V 2 bases, and 5 bases lay outside the gene matches. The CDR3 is 13 amino acids.

The chain carries TRBV27 and TRBJ1-2; the D is unclear. Looked up from germline, CDR1 is MNHEY and CDR2 is SMNVEV (reference sequence). With 5 bases removed from V and 3 bases from J, the gap between germline ends came to 10 bases. The CDR3 length is 13 residues. As DNA, the CDR3 is TGTGCCAGCAGTGAAAGACCCCACTATGGCTACACCTTC. Protein: CASSERPHYGYTF.

This clone was recorded only once. J is TRBJ2-7 and V is TRBV5-1; D is perhaps TRBD1 or TRBD2 (6 bases each). Germline values: CDR1 SGHRS, CDR2 YFSETQ. V was cut by 0 bases and J by 6 bases, with 16 bases left in between. CDR3 length equals 15 residues. CDR3 residues: CASSLAWGALSEQYF. The CDR3 bases are TGCGCCAGCAGCTTGGCCTGGGGGGCCCTGAGCGAGCAGTACTTC.

This clone was detected only once. The rearrangement uses TRBV2 and TRBJ2-1; 7 nucleotides agree with TRBD1. This CDR3 is 13 amino acids long. Trimming cost V 4 bases and J 8 bases; bases outside gene matches: 5. The V gene's germline CDR1 is SNHLY and CDR2 FYNNEI. This CDR3 reads CASSGRQGYEQFF. The CDR3 DNA reads TGTGCCAGCAGTGGGCGACAGGGCTATGAGCAGTTCTTC.

The chain couples TRBV5-6 to TRBJ1-2, with a tentative D call TRBD1 (5 bases). Trimming left V 0 bases short and J 1 base short, with 10 bases between. From germline, CDR1 is SGHDT and CDR2 YYEEEE. The length of the CDR3 is 15 residues. CDR3 DNA sequence: TGTGCCAGCAGCTTGGAGGGGCGGTTTAACTATGGCTACACCTTC. Translating gives CASSLEGRFNYGYTF.

The rearrangement uses TRBV4-2 and TRBJ2-2, with 11 bases fitting TRBD2. This CDR3 has 17 residues. J was trimmed by 3 bases and V by 2 bases; bases with no gene match: 5. The germline gives CDR1 LGHNA, CDR2 YNFKEQ. The CDR3, as DNA: TGTGCCAGCAGCCAAATGCCGGGACTAGCGGACACCGGGGAGCTGTTTTTT. This codes for CASSQMPGLADTGELFF.

The chain uses TRBV18 and TRBJ2-7; D unresolved. The germline V and J ends were trimmed by 6 bases and 0 bases, with 12 bases remaining between them. The length of the CDR3 is 14 residues. Germline loops: CDR1 KGHSH, CDR2 LQKENI. The CDR3 nucleotides read TGTGCCAGCTCGCCCGTCTCAGACTCCTACGAGCAGTACTTC. Translated, it gives CASSPVSDSYEQYF.

The DNA of the CDR3 is TGTGCCACTTCCCGGGCCTATAATTCACCCCTCCACTTT. As protein: CATSRAYNSPLHF. The rearrangement links TRBV19 to TRBJ1-6; no clear D. The germline V gene encodes CDR1 LNHDA and CDR2 SQIVND (reference sequence). The CDR3 has 13 residues. V shed 10 bases and J shed 2 bases, with 9 bases lying between them.